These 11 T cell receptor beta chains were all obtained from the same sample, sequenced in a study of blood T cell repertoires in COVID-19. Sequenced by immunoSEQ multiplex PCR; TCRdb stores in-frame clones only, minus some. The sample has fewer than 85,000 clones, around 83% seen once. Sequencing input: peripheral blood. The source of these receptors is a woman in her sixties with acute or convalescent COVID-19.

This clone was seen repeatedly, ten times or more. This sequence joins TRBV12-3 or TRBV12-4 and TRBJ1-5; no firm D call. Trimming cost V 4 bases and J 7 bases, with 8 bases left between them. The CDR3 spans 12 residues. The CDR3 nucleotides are TGTGCCAGCAGTTCGGTCGGGCAGCCCCAGCATTTT. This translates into CASSSVGQPQHF.

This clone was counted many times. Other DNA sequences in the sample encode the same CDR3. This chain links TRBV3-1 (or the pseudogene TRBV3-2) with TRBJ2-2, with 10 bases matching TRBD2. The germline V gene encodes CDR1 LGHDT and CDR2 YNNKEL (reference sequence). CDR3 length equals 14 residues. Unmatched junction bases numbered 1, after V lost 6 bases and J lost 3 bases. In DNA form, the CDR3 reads TGTGCCAGCAGAGGACTAGCGGACACCGGGGAGCTGTTTTTT. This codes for CASRGLADTGELFF.

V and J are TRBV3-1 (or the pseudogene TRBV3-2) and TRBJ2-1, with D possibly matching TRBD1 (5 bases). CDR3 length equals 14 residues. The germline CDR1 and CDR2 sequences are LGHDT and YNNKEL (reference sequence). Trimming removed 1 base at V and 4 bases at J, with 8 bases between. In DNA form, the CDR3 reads TGTGCCAGCAGCCAAGCGCGACAGTACAATGAGCAGTTCTTC. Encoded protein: CASSQARQYNEQFF.

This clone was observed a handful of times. In nucleotides, the CDR3 is TGTGCCACCAAGGGGTCGATGGACACCGGGGAGCTGTTTTTT. This gives the protein CATKGSMDTGELFF. The chain recombines TRBV24-1 with TRBJ2-2; perhaps TRBD1 as D (5 bases). The CDR3 runs to 14 residues. Trimming left V 8 bases short and J 3 bases short, with 12 bases between. Germline V gene data show CDR1 as KGHDR and CDR2 as SFDVKD.

The CDR3 loop is CASSAPDRRTIYF. In DNA form, the CDR3 reads TGTGCCAGCAGTGCCCCGGACAGGAGAACCATATATTTT. The rearrangement joins TRBV25-1 to TRBJ1-3; 7 bases map to TRBD1. CDR3 length equals 13 residues. Trimming cost V 4 bases and J 10 bases; bases outside gene matches: 7. The germline CDR1 and CDR2 sequences are MGHDK and SYGVNS.

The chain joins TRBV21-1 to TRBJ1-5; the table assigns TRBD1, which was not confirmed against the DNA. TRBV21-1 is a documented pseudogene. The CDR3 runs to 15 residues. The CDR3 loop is CASSKNARRNQPQHF. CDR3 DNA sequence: TGTGCCAGCAGCAAAAACGCCAGGCGCAATCAGCCCCAGCATTTT.

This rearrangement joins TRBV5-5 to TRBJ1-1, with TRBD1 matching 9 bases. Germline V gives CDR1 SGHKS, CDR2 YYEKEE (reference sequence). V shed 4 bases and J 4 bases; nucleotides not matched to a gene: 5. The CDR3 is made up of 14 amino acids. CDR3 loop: CASSKGQGRTEAFF. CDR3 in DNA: TGTGCCAGCAGCAAGGGACAGGGCCGCACTGAAGCTTTCTTT.

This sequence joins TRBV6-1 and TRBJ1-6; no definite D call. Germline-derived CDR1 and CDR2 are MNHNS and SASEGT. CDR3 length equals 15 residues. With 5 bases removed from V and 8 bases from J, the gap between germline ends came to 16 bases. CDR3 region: CASSSPTGVDSPLHF. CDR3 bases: TGTGCCAGCAGTTCTCCCACGGGTGTGGATTCACCCCTCCACTTT.

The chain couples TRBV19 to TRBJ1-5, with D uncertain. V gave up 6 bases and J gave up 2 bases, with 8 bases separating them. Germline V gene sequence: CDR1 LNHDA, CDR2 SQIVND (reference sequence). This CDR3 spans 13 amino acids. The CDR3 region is CASRGGRNQPQHF. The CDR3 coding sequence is TGTGCCAGTAGGGGAGGGCGCAATCAGCCCCAGCATTTT. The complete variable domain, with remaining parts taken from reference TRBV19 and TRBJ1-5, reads DGGITQSPKYLFRKEGQNVTLSCEQNLNHDAMYWYRQDPGQGLRLIYYSQIVNDFQKGDIAEGYSVSREKKESFPLTVTSAQKNPTAFYLCASRGGRNQPQHFGDGTRLSIL.

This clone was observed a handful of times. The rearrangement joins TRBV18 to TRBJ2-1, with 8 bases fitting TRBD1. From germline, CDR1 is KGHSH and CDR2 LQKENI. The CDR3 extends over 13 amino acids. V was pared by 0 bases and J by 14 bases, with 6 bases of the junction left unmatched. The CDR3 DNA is TGTGCCAGCTCACCACCCGAGAGACAGGGGAAGTTCTTC. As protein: CASSPPERQGKFF.

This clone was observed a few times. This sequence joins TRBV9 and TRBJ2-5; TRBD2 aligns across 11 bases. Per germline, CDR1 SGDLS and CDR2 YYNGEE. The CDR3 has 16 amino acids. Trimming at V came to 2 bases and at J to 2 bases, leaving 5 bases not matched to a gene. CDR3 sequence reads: CASSVGSGGGQETQYF. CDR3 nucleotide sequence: TGTGCCAGCAGCGTCGGTAGCGGGGGGGGACAAGAGACCCAGTACTTC.